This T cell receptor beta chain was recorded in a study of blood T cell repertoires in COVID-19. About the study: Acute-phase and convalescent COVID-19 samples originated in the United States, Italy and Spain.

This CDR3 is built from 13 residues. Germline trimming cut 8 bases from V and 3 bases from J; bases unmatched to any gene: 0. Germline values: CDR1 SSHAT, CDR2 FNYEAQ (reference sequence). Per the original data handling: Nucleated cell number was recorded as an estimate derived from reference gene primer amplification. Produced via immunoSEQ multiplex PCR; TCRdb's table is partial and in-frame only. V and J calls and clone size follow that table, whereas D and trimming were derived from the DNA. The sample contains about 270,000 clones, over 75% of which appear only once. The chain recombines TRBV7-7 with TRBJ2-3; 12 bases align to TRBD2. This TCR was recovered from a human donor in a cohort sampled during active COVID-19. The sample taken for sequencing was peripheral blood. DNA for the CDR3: TGTGCCAGCGGACTAGCGGGAACAGATACGCAGTATTTT. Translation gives CASGLAGTDTQYF.